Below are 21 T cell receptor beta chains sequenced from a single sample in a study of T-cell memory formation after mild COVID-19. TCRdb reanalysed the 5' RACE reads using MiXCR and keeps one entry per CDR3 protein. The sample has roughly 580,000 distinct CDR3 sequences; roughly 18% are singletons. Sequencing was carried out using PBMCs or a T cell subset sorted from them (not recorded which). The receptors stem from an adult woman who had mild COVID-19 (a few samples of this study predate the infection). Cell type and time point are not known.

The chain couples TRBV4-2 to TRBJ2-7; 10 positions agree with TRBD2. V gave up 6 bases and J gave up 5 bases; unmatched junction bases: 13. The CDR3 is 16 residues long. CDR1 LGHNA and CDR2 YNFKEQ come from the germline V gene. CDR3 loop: CASSREKEAGGHEQYF. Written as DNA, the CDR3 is TGTGCCAGCAGTCGGGAGAAGGAAGCGGGGGGGCACGAGCAGTACTTC.

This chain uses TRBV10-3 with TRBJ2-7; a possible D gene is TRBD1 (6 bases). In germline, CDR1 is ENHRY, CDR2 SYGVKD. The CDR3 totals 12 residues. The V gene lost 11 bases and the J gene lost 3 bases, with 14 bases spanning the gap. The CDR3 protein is CAATEGGYEQYF. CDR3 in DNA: TGTGCCGCCACAGAAGGGGGCTACGAGCAGTACTTC.

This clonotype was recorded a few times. The CDR3: CASSDSQGVGTQYF. CDR3 nucleotide sequence: TGTGCCAGCAGTGACTCGCAGGGCGTGGGGACCCAGTACTTC. The chain uses TRBV6-4 and TRBJ2-5, with D possibly TRBD1 on 5 matching bases. V was clipped by 0 bases and J by 7 bases, with 12 bases between them. Germline assignment: CDR1 MRHNA and CDR2 SNTAGT. The CDR3 runs to 14 residues.

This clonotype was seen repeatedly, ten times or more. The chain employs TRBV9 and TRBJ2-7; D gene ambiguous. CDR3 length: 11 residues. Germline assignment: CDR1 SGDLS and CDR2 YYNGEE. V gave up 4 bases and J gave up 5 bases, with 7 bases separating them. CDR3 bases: TGTGCCAGCAGCTCCACTCACGAGCAGTACTTC. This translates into CASSSTHEQYF.

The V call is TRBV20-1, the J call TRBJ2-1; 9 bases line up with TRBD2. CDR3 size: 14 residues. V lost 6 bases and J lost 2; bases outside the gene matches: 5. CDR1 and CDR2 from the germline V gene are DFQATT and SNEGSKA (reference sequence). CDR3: CSAMTSGPYNEQFF. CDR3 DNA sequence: TGCAGTGCCATGACTAGCGGTCCCTACAATGAGCAGTTCTTC.

This chain's CDR3 is CVDGGGEVYEQYF. In DNA, the CDR3 is TGCGTCGACGGGGGGGGCGAAGTCTACGAGCAGTACTTC. The chain joins TRBV29-1 to TRBJ2-7; TRBD2 matches at 8 bases. Germline CDR1 SQVTM, CDR2 ANQGSEA. The CDR3 consists of 13 residues.

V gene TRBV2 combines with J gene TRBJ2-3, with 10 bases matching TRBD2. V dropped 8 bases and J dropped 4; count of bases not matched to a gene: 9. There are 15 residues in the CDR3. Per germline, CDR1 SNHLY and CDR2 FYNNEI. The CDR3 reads CASSGTSGIPDTQYF. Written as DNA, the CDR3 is TGTGCCAGCTCTGGAACTAGCGGGATCCCAGATACGCAGTATTTT. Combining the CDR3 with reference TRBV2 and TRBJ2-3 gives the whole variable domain EPEVTQTPSHQVTQMGQEVILRCVPISNHLYFYWYRQILGQKVEFLVSFYNNEISEKSEIFDDQFSVERPDGSNFTLKIRSTKLEDSAMYFCASSGTSGIPDTQYFGPGTRLTVL.

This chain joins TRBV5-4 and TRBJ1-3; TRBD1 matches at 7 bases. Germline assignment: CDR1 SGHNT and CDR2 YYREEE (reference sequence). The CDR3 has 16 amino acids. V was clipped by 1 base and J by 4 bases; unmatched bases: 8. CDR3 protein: CASSLPEDRVGNTIYF. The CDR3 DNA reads TGTGCCAGCAGCTTGCCCGAAGACAGGGTCGGAAACACCATATATTTT.

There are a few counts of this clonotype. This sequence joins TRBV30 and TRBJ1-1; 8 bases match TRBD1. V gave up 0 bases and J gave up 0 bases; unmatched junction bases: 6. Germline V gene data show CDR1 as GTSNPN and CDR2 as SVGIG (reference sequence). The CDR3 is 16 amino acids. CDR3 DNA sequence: TGTGCCTGGAGTGTAGGGACAGGAACCCTGAACACTGAAGCTTTCTTT. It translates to CAWSVGTGTLNTEAFF.

In DNA, the CDR3 is TGTGCCACCAGTGATTTGGGCAGCAACTATGGCTACACCTTC. Amino acids: CATSDLGSNYGYTF. The V call is TRBV24-1, the J call TRBJ1-2; D not resolved. Germline values: CDR1 KGHDR, CDR2 SFDVKD. The length of the CDR3 is 14 residues. V gave up 0 bases and J gave up 2 bases, with 6 bases separating them.

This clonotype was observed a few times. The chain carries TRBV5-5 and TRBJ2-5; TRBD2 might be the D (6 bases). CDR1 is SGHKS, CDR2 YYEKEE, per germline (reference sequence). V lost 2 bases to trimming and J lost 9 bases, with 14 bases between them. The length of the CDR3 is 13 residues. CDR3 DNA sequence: TGTGCCAGCAGCTTTGAGTCCTGGGGGGCCCAGTACTTC. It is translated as CASSFESWGAQYF.

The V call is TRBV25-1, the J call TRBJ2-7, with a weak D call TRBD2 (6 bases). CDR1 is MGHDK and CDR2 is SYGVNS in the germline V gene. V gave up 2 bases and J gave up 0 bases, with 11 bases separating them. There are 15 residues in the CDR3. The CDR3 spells CASSEDHGSSYEQYF. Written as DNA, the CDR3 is TGTGCCAGCAGTGAAGATCACGGGAGCTCCTACGAGCAGTACTTC.

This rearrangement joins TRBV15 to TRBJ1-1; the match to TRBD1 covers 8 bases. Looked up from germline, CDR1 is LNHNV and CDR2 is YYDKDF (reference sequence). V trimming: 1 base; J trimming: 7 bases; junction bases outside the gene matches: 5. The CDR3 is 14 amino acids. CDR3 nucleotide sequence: TGTGCCACCAGCAGAGGTGGACAGGGTTTTGAAGCTTTCTTT. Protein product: CATSRGGQGFEAFF.

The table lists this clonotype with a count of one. CDR3 in DNA: TGTGCCAGCAGTTTAAAACGCGAGCAGTACTTC. Its translation: CASSLKREQYF. This chain links TRBV12-3 or TRBV12-4 with TRBJ2-7; D unresolved. The CDR3 contains 11 residues. The V end lost 2 bases, the J end lost 6 bases, and 5 bases lay between the germline ends.

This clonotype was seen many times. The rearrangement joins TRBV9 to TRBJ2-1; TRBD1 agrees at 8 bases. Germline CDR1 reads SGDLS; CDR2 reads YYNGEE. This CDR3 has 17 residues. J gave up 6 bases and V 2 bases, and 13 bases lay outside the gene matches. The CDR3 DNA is TGTGCCAGCAGCGTTCTAGCAGGGGGCCTTCCCCCCAATGAGCAGTTCTTC. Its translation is CASSVLAGGLPPNEQFF.

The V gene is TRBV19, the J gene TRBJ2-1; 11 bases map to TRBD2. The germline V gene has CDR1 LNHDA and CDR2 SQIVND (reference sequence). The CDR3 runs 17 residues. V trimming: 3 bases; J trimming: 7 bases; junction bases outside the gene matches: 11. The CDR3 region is CASSITSGSRMENEQFF. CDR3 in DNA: TGTGCCAGTAGTATCACTAGCGGGAGTAGGATGGAAAATGAGCAGTTCTTC. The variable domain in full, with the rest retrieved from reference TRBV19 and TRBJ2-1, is DGGITQSPKYLFRKEGQNVTLSCEQNLNHDAMYWYRQDPGQGLRLIYYSQIVNDFQKGDIAEGYSVSREKKESFPLTVTSAQKNPTAFYLCASSITSGSRMENEQFFGPGTRLTVL.

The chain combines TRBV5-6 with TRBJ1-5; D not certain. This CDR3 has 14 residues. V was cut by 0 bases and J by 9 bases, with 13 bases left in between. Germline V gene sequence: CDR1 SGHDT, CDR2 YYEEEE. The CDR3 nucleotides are TGTGCCAGCAGCTTGGATAGCGCTTATGGGCCCCAGCATTTT. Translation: CASSLDSAYGPQHF.

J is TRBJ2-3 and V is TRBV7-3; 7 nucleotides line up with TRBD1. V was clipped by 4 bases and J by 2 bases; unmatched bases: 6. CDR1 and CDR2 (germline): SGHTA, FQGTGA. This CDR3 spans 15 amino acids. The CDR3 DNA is TGTGCCAGCAGCTCTAACGGACAGGTCACAGATACGCAGTATTTT. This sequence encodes CASSSNGQVTDTQYF.

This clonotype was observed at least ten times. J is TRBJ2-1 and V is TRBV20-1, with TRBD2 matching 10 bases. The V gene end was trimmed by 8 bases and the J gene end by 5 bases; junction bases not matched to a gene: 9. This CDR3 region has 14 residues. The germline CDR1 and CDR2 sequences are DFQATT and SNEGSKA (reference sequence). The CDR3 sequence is CSPSNSGRDNEQFF. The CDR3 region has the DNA TGCAGTCCATCTAACAGCGGGAGGGACAATGAGCAGTTCTTC.

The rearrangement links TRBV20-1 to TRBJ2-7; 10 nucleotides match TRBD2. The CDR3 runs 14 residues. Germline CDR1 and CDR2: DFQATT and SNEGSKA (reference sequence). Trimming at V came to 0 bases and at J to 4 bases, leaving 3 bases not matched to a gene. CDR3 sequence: CSARDERGGYEQYF. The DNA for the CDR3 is TGCAGTGCTAGAGATGAGCGGGGGGGATACGAGCAGTACTTC.

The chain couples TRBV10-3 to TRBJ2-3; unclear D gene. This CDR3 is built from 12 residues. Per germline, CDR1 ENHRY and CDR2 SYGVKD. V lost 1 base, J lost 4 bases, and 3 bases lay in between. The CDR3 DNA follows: TGTGCCATCAGTGAGTGGGCAGATACGCAGTATTTT. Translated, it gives CAISEWADTQYF.